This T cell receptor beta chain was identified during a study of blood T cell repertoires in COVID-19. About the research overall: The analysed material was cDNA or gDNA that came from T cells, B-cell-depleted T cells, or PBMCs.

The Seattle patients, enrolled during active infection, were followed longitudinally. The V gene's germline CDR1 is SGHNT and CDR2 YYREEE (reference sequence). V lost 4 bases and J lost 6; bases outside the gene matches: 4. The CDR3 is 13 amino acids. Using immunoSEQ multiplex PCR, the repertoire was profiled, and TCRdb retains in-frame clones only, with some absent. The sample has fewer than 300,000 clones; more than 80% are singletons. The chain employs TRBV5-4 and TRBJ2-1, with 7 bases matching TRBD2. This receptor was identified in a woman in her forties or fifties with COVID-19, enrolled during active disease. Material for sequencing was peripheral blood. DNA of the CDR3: TGTGCCAGCAGCCCCCGACTAGCCAATGAGCAGTTCTTC. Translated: CASSPRLANEQFF.